A selection of T cell receptor beta chains follows, all from one sample in a study of T cells in Graves' hyperthyroidism and ophthalmopathy. TCRdb ran MiXCR on the multiplex PCR reads and lists one entry per CDR3 protein. The table has hundreds of thousands of distinct CDR3 sequences, roughly a third seen once; the top ten hold around 30%. Specimen: blood. The receptors come from a woman aged 40 to 50 with Graves' hyperthyroidism. The CDR3 runs from the conserved cysteine through the conserved F or W. The D gene is left open where the match is weak. Only some rows state a clone size, as once, few, many or a class for expanded clones.

J	size	D	V	DNA	CDR3
TRBJ1-1	few	-	TRBV6-5	TGTGCCAGCAGTTACTCTTTACTGATCACAGGTGAACACACTGAAGCTTTCTTT	CASSYSLLITGEHTEAFF
TRBJ2-5	many	-	TRBV7-9	TGTGCCAGCAGCTTAGACAGGTCTGAGACCCAGTACTTC	CASSLDRSETQYF
TRBJ2-7	-	-	TRBV6-5	TGTGCCAGCAGTTACTCGTCCATCCAGACCTACGAGCAGTACTTC	CASSYSSIQTYEQYF
TRBJ1-1	-	-	TRBV10-3	TGTGCCATCCTGGGCGCCGCTGGGGGGACAATCACTGAAGCTTTCTTT	CAILGAAGGTITEAFF
TRBJ1-2	-	TRBD1	TRBV29-1	TGCAGCGTCCGCAGGGGGGTTAGTGGCTACACCTTC	CSVRRGVSGYTF
TRBJ1-2	-	-	TRBV10-3	TGTGCCATCAGTGAGTCCGGCAGGGATAACTATGGCTGCACCTTC	CAISESGRDNYGCTF
TRBJ1-5	-	-	TRBV19	TGTGCCAGCGGTCCCGGCGGGGCGACAAATCAGCCCCAGCATTTT	CASGPGGATNQPQHF
TRBJ1-6	many	TRBD1	TRBV2	TGTGCCAGCAGTCCCGGACAGGCCAGGGGTTCACCCCTCCACTTT	CASSPGQARGSPLHF
TRBJ1-1	-	-	TRBV7-2	-	CASSWGSGATNTEASF
TRBJ2-7	many	TRBD1	TRBV12-3/TRBV12-4	TGTGCCAGCAGTCCTACAGGGGTTGGGGAGCAGTACTTC	CASSPTGVGEQYF
TRBJ2-3	-	-	TRBV29-1	TGCAGCGTTGGGGGACTCTTCACAGATACGCAGTATTTT	CSVGGLFTDTQYF
TRBJ1-1	-	TRBD1	TRBV12-3/TRBV12-4	TGTGCCAGCAGTTGGCTTGCTAACAGGGGGCCCACTGAAGCTTTCTTT	CASSWLANRGPTEAFF
TRBJ2-7	-	TRBD2	TRBV7-2	TGTGCCACCGGGGGACTAGCGGGAGGGCCGTTTAACGAGCAGTACTTC	CATGGLAGGPFNEQYF
TRBJ2-5	many	-	TRBV10-3	TGTGCCAGCCAGGACTTTCGGCGGGAGACCCAGTACTTC	CASQDFRRETQYF
TRBJ1-1	-	-	TRBV4-1	TGCGCCAGCAGCCAAGCAAAAGAACGCAGTGAAGCTTTCTTT	CASSQAKERSEAFF
TRBJ2-5	many	TRBD1	TRBV4-3	TGCGCCAGCAGCCCGACAGGGGCGGGGGAGACCCAGTACTTC	CASSPTGAGETQYF
TRBJ1-5	-	TRBD1	TRBV20-1	TGCAGTGCTAGTGCCGGGACAGGGTTTAATCAGCCCCAGCATTTT	CSASAGTGFNQPQHF
TRBJ1-4	-	-	TRBV20-1	TGCAGTGCTAATGGGGGTTGGGGTCAGACCTTCCAGGAAAAACTGTTTTTT	CSANGGWGQTFQEKLFF
TRBJ2-6	-	-	TRBV6-5	TGTGCCAGCGGTTACATGGCAGGGGCCAACGTCCTGACTTTC	CASGYMAGANVLTF
TRBJ2-7	few	-	TRBV3-1	TGTGCCAGCAGCCAAGGGGTACACGAGCAGTACTTC	CASSQGVHEQYF
TRBJ2-6	many	-	TRBV24-1	TGTGCCACCAGTGATCCCGGGGTTGGCTCTGGGGCCAACGTCCTGACTTTC	CATSDPGVGSGANVLTF
TRBJ2-5	many	-	TRBV2	TGTGCCAGCATCCGGGACTTAGGCAGAGAGACCCAGTACTTC	CASIRDLGRETQYF
TRBJ1-1	many	TRBD1	TRBV7-2	TGTGCCAGCAGCTTAAACAGGGGGTATACTGAAGCTTTCTTT	CASSLNRGYTEAFF
TRBJ1-2	few	-	TRBV5-6	TGTGCCAGCAGATTTCAGGGGTTTGGCTACACCTTC	CASRFQGFGYTF
TRBJ2-7	-	TRBD1	TRBV7-8	TGTGCCAGCAGTGGGACAGCTTTCTACGAGCAGTACTTC	CASSGTAFYEQYF